The entry below gives a single T cell receptor (beta chain) sequence along with its context. The sample holds one count of this clone. No cognate antigen has been identified for it. The record has no base qualities; no much larger clone is one base away. This record belongs to a study of cytomegalovirus exposure and HLA in healthy donors (dated by TCRdb to about 2017). Background on the whole study: A later analysis indicated that the 90 to 150 validation repertoires were generated on the platform also employed for the 670 or so repertoires of the first cohort. The study aimed to test whether cataloging public T cell receptors could reveal signatures of past pathogen exposure. Along with the approximately 650-subject first cohort, a separate validation cohort of over a hundred different subjects was used. To predict cytomegalovirus infection status, the study brought together high-throughput TCR immunosequencing, statistical association of individual TCRs with disease status, and machine learning. The paper as a whole reports these results and caveats: The study gave a list of under 200 TCR beta chains associated with cytomegalovirus. The authors suggested that the approach could potentially be extended to other disease states and immunological phenotypes. The classifier was reported to diagnose cytomegalovirus status with high specificity and sensitivity in both the original and validation cohorts. Of the cluster scores, about 94% were above 0 in a later analysis, which found that TCRs clustered in the first cohort also tended to co-occur in the 120 validation repertoires. While some public TCRs were present in many individuals, most TCR sequences turned up only very rarely across donors. A later analysis had no HLA typing for the validation cohort, so co-occurrence there was scored across all 130 or so repertoires. Three of the identified cytomegalovirus-associated TCR beta chains were confirmed in vitro to be specific for cytomegalovirus antigens.

The germline V gene provides CDR1 SGHTA and CDR2 FQGTGA. Between the V and J ends, shortened by 0 bases and 8 bases respectively, the junction contains 13 bases. The CDR3, from cysteine to phenylalanine, totals 15 residues. Kept here is only the CDR3 DNA, which spans 45 bases and is read in frame from base 1. Preparation of the library involved the immunoSEQ multiplex PCR assay. Per the source publication's procedure: A statistical classification framework was developed to diagnose cytomegalovirus status using the catalog of TCR beta chain sequences. Held by TCRdb, this immuneACCESS table contains in-frame sequences only and omits some clones. Under half of the omission traces to an unresolved V gene where checked; the cause of the rest is unknown. The V and J calls and clone size are taken from that table; D and trimming were inferred from the DNA. The table for this sample lists 130,000 to 150,000 clones; around 88% of them were counted only once. Of the sample, 7.5% to 8.5% is held by the ten largest clones.

Donors formed part of the validation cohort, which comprised 120 subjects and was distinct from the first cohort of 690 or so subjects. The source material was PBMCs. The receptor comes from a woman in her late teens or twenties in good health and CMV-seropositive. Rearrangement joined TRBV7-3 to TRBJ1-4; the D gene is not confidently resolved. The CDR3 reads as follows: CASSLTGRGTEKLFF. The DNA sequence is TGTGCCAGCAGCTTAACCGGGAGAGGCACCGAAAAACTGTTTTTT.